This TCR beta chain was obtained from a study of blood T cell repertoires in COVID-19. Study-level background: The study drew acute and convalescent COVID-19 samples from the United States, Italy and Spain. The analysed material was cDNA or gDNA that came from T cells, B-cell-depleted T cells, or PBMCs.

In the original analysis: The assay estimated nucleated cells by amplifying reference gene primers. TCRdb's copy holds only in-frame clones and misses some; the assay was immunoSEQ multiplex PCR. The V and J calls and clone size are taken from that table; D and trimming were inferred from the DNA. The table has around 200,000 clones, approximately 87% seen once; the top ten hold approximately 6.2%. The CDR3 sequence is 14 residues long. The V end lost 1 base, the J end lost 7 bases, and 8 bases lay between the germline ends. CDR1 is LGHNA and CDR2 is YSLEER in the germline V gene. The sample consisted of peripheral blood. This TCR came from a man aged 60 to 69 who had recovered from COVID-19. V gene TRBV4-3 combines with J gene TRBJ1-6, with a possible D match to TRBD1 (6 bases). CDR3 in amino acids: CASSQGQANSPLHF. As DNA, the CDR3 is TGCGCCAGCAGCCAAGGACAGGCAAATTCACCCCTCCACTTT.